The TCR beta chain under discussion was sequenced for a study of shared clonotypes between healthy human individuals. Both subsets, CD45RA+ naive and CD45RA-negative memory, were split from the CD4+ cells. This CDR3 is built from 15 residues. The V gene's germline CDR1 is MNHEY and CDR2 SVGAGI. V lost 7 bases to trimming and J lost 1 base, with 15 bases between them. Here immunoSEQ multiplex PCR was the method, and the copy in TCRdb shows in-frame clones only, minus some. The table has roughly 1 million clones, about 77% seen once. This TCR was recovered from a man between 18 and 35 years old in good health. This rearrangement joins TRBV6-5 to TRBJ2-3; D possibly corresponds to TRBD1 (6 bases). The sample consisted of memory CD4+ T cells sorted from blood. The subset was: CD45RA-negative fraction. This CDR3 reads CASTLRGFGTDTQYF. The DNA of the CDR3 is TGTGCCAGCACCCTCAGGGGTTTTGGCACAGATACGCAGTATTTT.